This T cell receptor beta chain was sequenced for a study of long-term antiretroviral therapy in people with HIV. Overall study context: The oldest specimens predate the 2015 immediate-ART recommendation by about a decade.

CDR1 and CDR2 from the germline V gene are SEHNR and FQNEAQ (reference sequence). The CDR3 loop spans 14 amino acids. V was shortened by 1 base and J by 3 bases, with 7 bases between the two germline ends. Findings of the study overall: HIV repertoire CDR3 lengths ranged less widely than those of controls. Across all time points, the repertoire was dominated by clones that expanded before ART.

The assay, immunoSEQ v3.0, was run at survey level. Method: immunoSEQ multiplex PCR; TCRdb's copy keeps in-frame clones and lacks some. The repertoire includes tens of thousands of clones, 81% of them detected once, and around 10% sits in the top ten. As to this clone: Its antigen is unknown.

The starting material was unsorted PBMCs, obtained 0.1 years before starting antiretroviral therapy. This chain connects TRBV7-9 to TRBJ2-1; TRBD2 might be the D (5 bases). The TCR originated in a man aged 40-50 years with HIV. The CDR3 protein is CASSLEGSYNEQFF. CDR3 sequence (DNA): TGTGCCAGCAGCTTAGAAGGGAGCTACAATGAGCAGTTCTTC.